This TCR beta chain was profiled in a study of shared clonotypes between healthy human individuals. Germline V gene lookup returns CDR1 SGHNT and CDR2 YENEEA. The CDR3 is 13 residues long. Trimming took 3 bases from V and 6 from J, leaving 12 bases between them. Sequencing used immunoSEQ multiplex PCR; TCRdb keeps in-frame clones, though not all of them. The table records about 980,000 clones, 70% to 85% of them present only once. This TCR was sampled from a man aged 18 to 30 in good health. The chain combines TRBV11-3 with TRBJ2-7, with D perhaps TRBD1 (5 bases). Material: memory CD4+ T cells sorted from blood. Subset described: CD45RA-negative fraction. CDR3 bases: TGTGCCAGCAGCTTGACAGCCGTAGGCGAGCAGTACTTC. Its translation is CASSLTAVGEQYF.